The rows below give T cell receptor beta chains drawn from one sample of a study of cytomegalovirus exposure and HLA in healthy donors. The method was immunoSEQ multiplex PCR; TCRdb's version includes in-frame clones alone and lacks a portion of them. This repertoire shows 64,000 or so clones, approximately 63% found once; its top ten account for 8.5% to 10%. The sequenced sample was PBMCs. Source of these receptors: a woman aged 45 to 65 in good health and CMV-seropositive. Each CDR3 is given with its conserved first and last residue. A D gene is named only where the DNA matches it firmly. Rows give clone size only sometimes, using once, few, many, or a class for an expanded clone.

TRBJ1-5,NA,TRBV4-3,NA,TGCGCCAGCAGCCAAGACAGGGCCGTGAATCAGCCCCAGCATTTT,CASSQDRAVNQPQHF
TRBJ1-5,NA,TRBV30,NA,TGTGCCTGGGGTCATGACTATAGCAATCAGCCCCAGCATTTT,CAWGHDYSNQPQHF
TRBJ1-1,NA,TRBV2,NA,TGTGCCAGCAGTACAGTAAGGGGAACTGAAGCTTTCTTT,CASSTVRGTEAFF
TRBJ1-2,NA,TRBV7-6,NA,TGTGCCAGCAGCCCTATGGGTCGGTGGGCAGACTATGGCTACACCTTC,CASSPMGRWADYGYTF
TRBJ1-1,NA,TRBV4-1,NA,TGCGCCAGCAGCCATGAAAAAGAGAGAACGAACACTGAAGCTTTCTTT,CASSHEKERTNTEAFF
TRBJ1-1,NA,TRBV7-2,NA,TGTGCCAGCAGCCCTAGTCCGGAAAGGTACGCTGAAGCTTTCTTT,CASSPSPERYAEAFF
TRBJ1-5,once,TRBV7-8,NA,TGTGCCAGCAGCTTTAGAGCAGGGATGAGCGGGCAGCCCCAGCATTTT,CASSFRAGMSGQPQHF
TRBJ2-1,NA,TRBV7-8,NA,TGTGCCAGCAGCCCTCGTAGTCGACTTGAGCAGTTCTTC,CASSPRSRLEQFF
TRBJ1-5,NA,TRBV6-1,TRBD1,TGTGCCAGCAGACGGGACAGGGTTGACAATCAGCCCCAGCATTTT,CASRRDRVDNQPQHF
TRBJ2-1,NA,TRBV9,TRBD2,TGTGCCAGCAGCGTTGGGACTATCTCCTACAATGAGCAGTTCTTC,CASSVGTISYNEQFF
TRBJ1-5,NA,TRBV7-2,TRBD1,TGTGCCAGCAGCCCGGACAGGGGCAATCAGCCCCAGCATTTT,CASSPDRGNQPQHF
TRBJ2-3,NA,TRBV2,NA,TGTGCCAGCAGTGAATCTTTGCGGCGGGTAAAATCCGATACGCAGTATTTT,CASSESLRRVKSDTQYF
TRBJ2-4,few,TRBV4-1,TRBD2,TGCGCCAGCAGCCAATCGGGACTAGCGTTGACCAAAAACATTCAGTACTTC,CASSQSGLALTKNIQYF
TRBJ2-2,NA,TRBV4-3,NA,TGCGCCAGCAGTTCAGGGTGGGCCGGGGAGCTGTTTTTT,CASSSGWAGELFF
TRBJ2-5,NA,TRBV9,TRBD1,TGTGCCAGCAGCTTTAGACAGGGTGGGAAGGAGACCCAGTACTTC,CASSFRQGGKETQYF
TRBJ2-3,NA,TRBV11-2,TRBD2,TGTGCCAGCAGCTTAATGGGCAGCGGGGAGACAGATACGCAGTATTTT,CASSLMGSGETDTQYF
TRBJ1-4,NA,TRBV7-8,TRBD1,TGTGCCAGCAGGCATAACAGGGGAGGTACTAATGAAAAACTGTTTTTT,CASRHNRGGTNEKLFF
TRBJ1-4,NA,TRBV28,TRBD1,TGTGCCAGCAGTCCCCGCAGGGGGCTAGCTGAAAAACTGTTTTTT,CASSPRRGLAEKLFF
TRBJ1-5,few,TRBV2,TRBD1,TGTGCCAGCAGGGGAACAGGGGGCAATCAGCCCCAGCATTTT,CASRGTGGNQPQHF
TRBJ2-3,few,TRBV5-8,TRBD1,TGTGCCAGCAGCATCCTCTACAGGGGGCAGGGGGATACGCAGTATTTT,CASSILYRGQGDTQYF
TRBJ2-5,once,TRBV14,NA,TGTGCCAGCAGCCAAGTTGGGGGGGCCCAAGAGACCCAGTACTTC,CASSQVGGAQETQYF
TRBJ2-1,NA,TRBV7-9,TRBD1,TGTGCCAGCAGCTTAGGTGGCCTACCGGGACAGGTAGGTGAGCAGTTCTTC,CASSLGGLPGQVGEQFF
TRBJ2-5,NA,TRBV20-1,NA,TGCAGTGCCACTAAGGGGGAGACCCAGTACTTC,CSATKGETQYF
TRBJ2-7,NA,TRBV27,TRBD2,TGTGCCAGCAGCCCCCGGACTAGCGGTGCAGGGGAGCAGTACTTC,CASSPRTSGAGEQYF
TRBJ1-3,NA,TRBV28,TRBD1,TGTGCCAGCAGTTCGGGACAGATTGGAAACACCATATATTTT,CASSSGQIGNTIYF
TRBJ2-2,few,TRBV5-1,NA,TGCGCCAGCACACGGCAGGGTGGAGAGGAGCTGTTTTTT,CASTRQGGEELFF
TRBJ1-2,NA,TRBV19,TRBD1,TGTGCCAGTAGTCCCAGGACAGGGATCTATGGCTACACCTTC,CASSPRTGIYGYTF
TRBJ2-1,NA,TRBV4-1,TRBD2,TGCGCCAGCAGCCACCCAGCAGCGGGAGTCTATGAGCAGTTCTTC,CASSHPAAGVYEQFF
TRBJ1-5,NA,TRBV4-3,NA,TGCGCCAGCAGCCCCCCCGAGGGTAGCAATCAGCCCCAGCATTTT,CASSPPEGSNQPQHF
TRBJ2-5,NA,TRBV14,TRBD2,TGTGCCAGCAGCCCTCAGACTAGCGGAGAGACCCAGTACTTC,CASSPQTSGETQYF
TRBJ1-1,few,TRBV5-5,NA,TGTGCCAGCAGCTTGGCCGTTCTCAGCGGAGCCCCAAGTGAAGCTTTCTTT,CASSLAVLSGAPSEAFF
TRBJ1-2,NA,TRBV7-9,NA,TGTGCCAGCAGCTTAGGGGGCAGCTATGGCTACACCTTC,CASSLGGSYGYTF
TRBJ1-4,NA,TRBV28,TRBD1,TGTGCCAGCAGTACCGGGACAGAGAATGAAAAACTGTTTTTT,CASSTGTENEKLFF
TRBJ2-7,NA,TRBV19,NA,TGTGCCAGTAGTAGCAGTGGGGCCGGAGACTCCTACGAGCAGTACTTC,CASSSSGAGDSYEQYF
TRBJ2-5,NA,TRBV11-2,TRBD1,TGTGCCAGCAGCTTAGATTTTGAGGGACAGGGGGGAGAGACCCAGTACTTC,CASSLDFEGQGGETQYF
TRBJ1-1,NA,TRBV9,NA,TGTGCCAGCAGCGTAGCCAAGAACACTGAAGCTTTCTTT,CASSVAKNTEAFF
TRBJ2-1,NA,TRBV9,TRBD2,TGTGCCAGCAGCGTAGCACATGAGGGACTAGGGATCAATGAGCAGTTCTTC,CASSVAHEGLGINEQFF
TRBJ2-7,NA,TRBV19,TRBD1,TGTGCCAGTAGTTGGGACAGCCCTGGGTACGAGCAGTACTTC,CASSWDSPGYEQYF
TRBJ2-7,few,TRBV7-9,NA,NA,CSSTSGDEQYF
TRBJ1-6,NA,TRBV5-1,NA,TGCGCCAGCAGCTCGGCGGGGGCTTCACCCCTCCACTTT,CASSSAGASPLHF
TRBJ2-3,NA,TRBV5-1,TRBD2,TGCGCCAGCAGCCTGGAGCGGGAAGTAGATACGCAGTATTTT,CASSLEREVDTQYF
TRBJ2-1,NA,TRBV10-3,TRBD2,TGTGCCATCAGTGAGTCGGTCGGGGGGTCCAATGAGCAGTTCTTC,CAISESVGGSNEQFF
TRBJ1-3,few,TRBV19,TRBD1,TGTGCCAGTAGGATGGGACAGATTGGAAACACCATATATTTT,CASRMGQIGNTIYF
TRBJ1-2,NA,TRBV7-2,NA,TGTGCCAGCAGCTTGATGGGGGGGTCTAACTATGGCTACACCTTC,CASSLMGGSNYGYTF
TRBJ2-1,NA,TRBV10-3,NA,TGTGCCATCAGTGAGGGAGCCCGTGCCGCGAGTTCGCCCGGGAAAATGGGGCAGTTCTTC,CAISEGARAASSPGKMGQFF
TRBJ2-2,once,TRBV7-9,NA,TGTGCCAGCAGCCTCCGACGGGAGCCCGGGGAGCTGTTTTTT,CASSLRREPGELFF
TRBJ1-2,once,TRBV11-2,NA,TGTGCCAGCAGCCGCCGGGGTTCGATTGGCTACACCTTC,CASSRRGSIGYTF
TRBJ1-6,NA,TRBV6-5,TRBD1,TGTGCCAGCAGAACGGGACAGGGGGCTTCACCCCTCCACTTT,CASRTGQGASPLHF
TRBJ2-1,NA,TRBV7-2,TRBD2,TGTGCCAGCAGCTCATCGACTAGCGGGGGCCAGGATGAGCAGTTCTTC,CASSSSTSGGQDEQFF
TRBJ2-5,few,TRBV9,TRBD1,TGTGCCAGCAGCCCTGGACAGGGGGCAGGGGAGACCCAGTACTTC,CASSPGQGAGETQYF
TRBJ2-2,NA,TRBV5-4,NA,TGTGCCAGCAACCAAAAACAGGGGGGGAACATTAACACCGGGGAGCTGTTTTTT,CASNQKQGGNINTGELFF